One sample yielded the 32 T cell receptor beta chains listed below, sequenced in a study of CD8 T cells in ankylosing spondylitis. In TCRdb, the 5' RACE reads were re-called with MiXCR into one record per CDR3 protein. Of about 350,000 distinct CDR3 sequences listed, 20% to 25% are singletons. Sequenced: blood, either unsorted or a sorted T cell fraction (not recorded which). All receptors derive from a male donor with ankylosing spondylitis or in good health (not recorded which).

Here the CDR3 reads CAISESGTTNEKLFF. Written as DNA, the CDR3 is TGTGCCATCAGTGAGTCCGGAACAACTAATGAAAAACTGTTTTTT. This chain uses TRBV10-3 with TRBJ1-4, with D hard to call. The CDR3 consists of 15 residues. The germline gives CDR1 ENHRY, CDR2 SYGVKD. Trimming stripped 0 bases from V and 0 bases from J, with 5 bases between.

This chain joins TRBV29-1 and TRBJ2-5; weak D call: TRBD1 (5 bases). Trimming shortened V by 1 base and J by 4 bases, and 25 bases separated the two germline ends. Per the germline V gene, CDR1 is SQVTM and CDR2 is ANQGSEA. The CDR3 extends over 18 amino acids. The CDR3 DNA reads as TGCAGCGTTGAAGGGCTAGGGGTGGAGACACAGCCCCGAGAGACCCAGTACTTC. This codes for CSVEGLGVETQPRETQYF.

The V gene is TRBV28, the J gene TRBJ2-4, with D unclear. Per germline, CDR1 MDHEN and CDR2 SYDVKM. This CDR3 spans 15 amino acids. V gave up 5 bases and J gave up 0 bases, with 11 bases separating them. CDR3 bases: TGTGCCAGCAGTGATATCCGGACAGCCAAAAACATTCAGTACTTC. Translated: CASSDIRTAKNIQYF.

The rearrangement uses TRBV12-3 or TRBV12-4 and TRBJ2-2; 7 positions agree with TRBD1. The CDR3 length is 18 residues. The V gene end was trimmed by 4 bases and the J gene end by 5 bases; junction bases not matched to a gene: 16. The CDR3 DNA is TGTGCCAGCAGTTCCCCTACAGGGGCCCTCCAGGGGACCGGGGAGCTGTTTTTT. This codes for CASSSPTGALQGTGELFF.

The gene calls are TRBV7-7 and TRBJ2-3; TRBD2 might be the D (5 bases). CDR1 and CDR2 (germline): SSHAT, FNYEAQ (reference sequence). Trimming took 3 bases from V and 5 from J, leaving 12 bases between them. The CDR3 runs 14 residues. The CDR3 region is CASSLSPEGDTQYF. CDR3 DNA sequence: TGTGCCAGCAGCTTGTCCCCAGAGGGAGATACGCAGTATTTT.

This clonotype turned up a few times. The chain carries TRBV3-1 and TRBJ2-7, with TRBD2 matching over 12 bases. Germline-derived CDR1 and CDR2 are LGHDT and YNNKEL (reference sequence). V shed 4 bases, J shed 2 bases, and the junction held 3 bases outside the gene matches. This CDR3 contains 15 residues. CDR3 DNA: TGTGCCAGCAGCCCACGGACTAGCGGGGCCTACGAGCAGTACTTC. This gives the protein CASSPRTSGAYEQYF.

This clonotype was detected a few times. This chain connects TRBV13 to TRBJ2-7; D is possibly TRBD1 (6 bases). The CDR3 runs to 14 residues. CDR1 is PRHDT, CDR2 FYEKMQ, per germline (reference sequence). The V and J ends lost 2 bases and 6 bases respectively, with 14 bases between them. In DNA, the CDR3 is TGTGCCAGCAGCTTAAGGTCAGGGGTTGGCGAGCAGTACTTC. The encoded protein is CASSLRSGVGEQYF. Full variable domain (rest looked up from reference TRBV13 and TRBJ2-7): AAGVIQSPRHLIKEKRETATLKCYPIPRHDTVYWYQQGPGQDPQFLISFYEKMQSDKGSIPDRFSAQQFSDYHSELNMSSLELGDSALYFCASSLRSGVGEQYFGPGTRLTVT.

V usage is TRBV24-1 and J usage is TRBJ2-5, with D perhaps matching TRBD1 (6 bases). Germline values: CDR1 KGHDR, CDR2 SFDVKD. V was cut by 4 bases and J by 0 bases, with 11 bases left in between. CDR3 length: 15 amino acids. In DNA form, the CDR3 reads TGTGCCACCAGTGAATTAGACAGGAACCAAGAGACCCAGTACTTC. Protein product: CATSELDRNQETQYF.

This clonotype was counted ten times or more. The gene calls are TRBV12-3 or TRBV12-4 and TRBJ1-2, with a possible D match to TRBD1 (6 bases). Between the trimmed V and J ends, which lost 5 bases and 8 bases, there was a span of 18 bases. The CDR3 is made up of 14 amino acids. The CDR3 reads CASSHQYREGGYTF. CDR3 DNA: TGTGCCAGCAGTCACCAATACAGGGAGGGGGGCTACACCTTC.

V and J are TRBV6-2 or TRBV6-3 and TRBJ2-6, with 7 bases fitting TRBD1. This CDR3 region has 17 residues. The V and J ends lost 5 bases and 0 bases, in that order; junction bases with no gene match: 7. Per the germline V gene, CDR1 is MNHEY and CDR2 is SVGEGT. DNA for the CDR3: TGTGCCAGCAGTAACCGGGACAGCTACTCTGGGGCCAACGTCCTGACTTTC. It codes for CASSNRDSYSGANVLTF.

This clonotype came up a few times. The chain is built from TRBV25-1 and TRBJ2-7; 8 bases agree with TRBD2. Looked up from germline, CDR1 is MGHDK and CDR2 is SYGVNS. This CDR3 has 15 residues. V shed 6 bases, J shed 7 bases, and the junction held 14 bases outside the gene matches. The CDR3 nucleotides are TGTGCCAGCAGAGAGGTTGGCGGGGGGTTTTCGGAGCAGTACTTC. It codes for CASREVGGGFSEQYF.

CDR3 sequence (DNA): TGTGCCAGCAGCGTAACACGGAACACCGGGGAGCTGTTTTTT. Translation gives CASSVTRNTGELFF. The chain links TRBV9 to TRBJ2-2; unclear D gene. V lost 1 base and J lost 1, with 5 bases in between. The CDR3 has 14 residues. Germline lookup yields CDR1 SGDLS and CDR2 YYNGEE.

The genes are TRBV2 and TRBJ2-2; D remains unclear. The CDR3 sequence is 16 residues long. The germline V gene has CDR1 SNHLY and CDR2 FYNNEI. Trimming pared 7 bases from V and 6 bases from J, leaving 21 bases between. The CDR3 DNA sequence: TGTGCCAGCACGGCCCCCGGGTCCACGGATGCCGGGGAGCTGTTTTTT. This codes for CASTAPGSTDAGELFF.

In this sample, this clonotype turned up a few times. The chain joins TRBV5-1 to TRBJ2-7, with 9 bases aligning to TRBD2. V gave up 1 base and J gave up 7 bases; unmatched junction bases: 9. The CDR3 totals 15 residues. The germline CDR1 and CDR2 sequences are SGHRS and YFSETQ. The CDR3 nucleotides read TGCGCCAGCAGCTTGATCAGCGGGGGGTTTCGGGAGCAGTACTTC. This codes for CASSLISGGFREQYF.

This clonotype was seen a handful of times. The rearrangement joins TRBV20-1 to TRBJ2-7; D is perhaps TRBD1 or TRBD2 (5 bases each). Germline V gene sequence: CDR1 DFQATT, CDR2 SNEGSKA (reference sequence). The CDR3 is made up of 14 amino acids. V was pared by 0 bases and J by 3 bases, with 12 bases between. The chain's CDR3 is CSARDSRDHYEQYF. DNA of the CDR3: TGCAGTGCTAGAGATAGCAGGGACCACTACGAGCAGTACTTC.

V and J are TRBV12-3 or TRBV12-4 and TRBJ2-2; tentative D call: TRBD1 (6 bases). The length of the CDR3 is 17 residues. Between the trimmed V and J ends, which lost 11 bases and 1 base, there was a span of 23 bases. This chain's CDR3 is CAFSLVQGTQNTGELFF. The CDR3 nucleotides read TGTGCCTTCAGTTTGGTACAGGGAACGCAGAACACCGGGGAGCTGTTTTTT.

This clonotype turned up a few times. V gene TRBV6-1 combines with J gene TRBJ2-4; 7 bases agree with TRBD1. Germline V gene lookup returns CDR1 MNHNS and CDR2 SASEGT. After removal of 6 bases from V and 3 bases from J, the junction contained 11 bases not matched to a gene. CDR3 length: 16 residues. This CDR3 reads CASRGQWGVGKNIQYF. The CDR3 DNA follows: TGTGCCAGCAGGGGACAGTGGGGTGTCGGCAAAAACATTCAGTACTTC.

The chain joins TRBV12-3 or TRBV12-4 to TRBJ2-2; a possible D gene is TRBD1 (5 bases). Trimming left V 3 bases short and J 5 bases short, with 19 bases between. The CDR3 sequence is 17 residues long. This CDR3 reads CASSFTQAGLGTGELFF. The CDR3 nucleotides are TGTGCCAGCAGTTTCACCCAGGCAGGGTTAGGGACCGGGGAGCTGTTTTTT.

This rearrangement joins TRBV20-1 to TRBJ2-1; tentative D call: TRBD1 (5 bases). Germline CDR1 and CDR2: DFQATT and SNEGSKA (reference sequence). Trimming removed 3 bases at V and 4 bases at J, with 10 bases between. The CDR3 contains 13 residues. In DNA, the CDR3 is TGCAGTGCTAGTGGGGCTCCATACAATGAGCAGTTCTTC. Amino acids: CSASGAPYNEQFF.

The chain combines TRBV7-9 with TRBJ2-1, with TRBD2 matching over 15 bases. This CDR3 spans 15 amino acids. With 5 bases clipped from V and 9 bases from J, the junction kept 5 bases outside the gene matches. Germline V gene data show CDR1 as SEHNR and CDR2 as FQNEAQ (reference sequence). In DNA, the CDR3 is TGTGCCAGCAGCCCCGGGACTAGCGGGGGGCTTGAGCAGTTCTTC. Translating it yields CASSPGTSGGLEQFF.

This clonotype was observed many times. The gene calls are TRBV20-1 and TRBJ2-5; 11 positions agree with TRBD2. The CDR3 consists of 14 residues. V trimming: 2 bases; J trimming: 5 bases; junction bases outside the gene matches: 4. The V gene's germline CDR1 is DFQATT and CDR2 SNEGSKA (reference sequence). As DNA, the CDR3 is TGCAGTGCTAGACTAGCGGGGGGCAGGGAGACCCAGTACTTC. Protein: CSARLAGGRETQYF.

This clonotype was detected only a few times. The chain employs TRBV7-9 and TRBJ2-3; D remains ambiguous. V lost 5 bases to trimming and J lost 0 bases, with 15 bases between them. The CDR3 has 16 residues. Germline CDR1 and CDR2: SEHNR and FQNEAQ (reference sequence). The CDR3 is CASSPPDGTSTDTQYF. As DNA, the CDR3 is TGTGCCAGCAGCCCCCCGGACGGAACTAGCACAGATACGCAGTATTTT.

Only a few counts were recorded for this clonotype. V usage is TRBV28 and J usage is TRBJ2-5; 9 bases match TRBD1. Trimming removed 6 bases from V and 3 bases from J; junction bases left unmatched: 5. Germline V gene lookup returns CDR1 MDHEN and CDR2 SYDVKM. The CDR3 has 14 amino acids. The CDR3 protein is CASRDTGGEETQYF. DNA of the CDR3: TGTGCCAGCAGGGATACAGGGGGCGAAGAGACCCAGTACTTC.

The J gene is TRBJ2-7, the V gene TRBV19; maybe TRBD1 (6 bases). CDR1 is LNHDA, CDR2 SQIVND, per germline (reference sequence). The ends were cut back, 3 bases at V and 7 bases at J, with 16 bases in the middle. CDR3 length: 14 residues. CDR3 in amino acids: CASSINREQREQYF. The CDR3 region has the DNA TGTGCCAGTAGTATTAACAGGGAACAAAGGGAGCAGTACTTC.

J is TRBJ2-7 and V is TRBV6-5; no definite D call. V gave up 10 bases and J gave up 1 base, with 8 bases separating them. Germline V gives CDR1 MNHEY, CDR2 SVGAGI. The CDR3 spans 11 residues. CDR3 residues: CATGMSYEQYF. DNA of the CDR3: TGTGCCACCGGTATGTCCTACGAGCAGTACTTC.

This clonotype was counted a few times. This chain joins TRBV7-9 and TRBJ2-3, with 8 bases aligning to TRBD2. This CDR3 has 15 residues. Germline loops: CDR1 SEHNR, CDR2 FQNEAQ (reference sequence). V shed 6 bases, J shed 4 bases, and the junction held 9 bases outside the gene matches. The CDR3 loop is CASRQPGGRADTQYF. Written as DNA, the CDR3 is TGTGCCAGCAGGCAGCCGGGGGGGCGTGCAGATACGCAGTATTTT.

The chain employs TRBV12-3 or TRBV12-4 and TRBJ2-1; TRBD2 aligns across 12 bases. V was clipped by 0 bases and J by 9 bases; unmatched bases: 6. This CDR3 comprises 16 residues. As DNA, the CDR3 is TGTGCCAGCAGTTTAGCCCCTAGCGGGGGGGCAAGTGAGCAGTTCTTC. Translating it yields CASSLAPSGGASEQFF.

This clonotype has just a few counts. V is TRBV24-1 and J is TRBJ2-7; no reliable D call. The CDR3 is 15 residues long. CDR1 and CDR2 from the germline V gene are KGHDR and SFDVKD. Trimming cost V 3 bases and J 2 bases, with 13 bases left between them. The CDR3 protein is CATSDERETPYEQYF. The CDR3 nucleotides are TGTGCCACCAGTGATGAACGTGAGACACCCTACGAGCAGTACTTC.

This rearrangement joins TRBV12-3 or TRBV12-4 to TRBJ2-7, with D maybe TRBD2 (6 bases). Trimming cost V 3 bases and J 5 bases, with 14 bases left between them. This CDR3 spans 14 amino acids. The CDR3 is CASSFAGPLNEQYF. In DNA, the CDR3 is TGTGCCAGCAGTTTTGCGGGACCCCTGAACGAGCAGTACTTC.

V and J are TRBV9 and TRBJ2-4, with 9 bases fitting TRBD2. In germline, CDR1 is SGDLS, CDR2 YYNGEE. The CDR3 is 16 amino acids. V lost 3 bases and J lost 4; bases outside the gene matches: 8. The CDR3 reads CASSEGSGGLKNIQYF. CDR3 coding DNA: TGTGCCAGCAGCGAAGGTAGCGGGGGACTTAAAAACATTCAGTACTTC.

In regard to this clonotype: Germline is not matched at one junction end, which may reflect a read error. The DNA of the CDR3 is TGTGCCAGCAGATTAGCGGGGTGGGCGACAGATACGCAGTATTTT. Protein product: CASRLAGWATDTQYF. This chain links TRBV7-8 with TRBJ2-3, with 8 bases aligning to TRBD2. The CDR3 has 15 amino acids. From germline, CDR1 is SGHVS and CDR2 FQNEAQ. Filled out from reference TRBV7-8 and TRBJ2-3, the complete variable domain reads GAGVSQSPRYKVAKRGQDVALRCDPISGHVSLFWYQQALGQGPEFLTYFQNEAQLDKSGLPSDRFFAERPEGSVSTLKIQRTQQEDSAVYLCASRLAGWATDTQYFGPGTRLTVL.

A few counts support this clonotype. The J gene is TRBJ2-3, the V gene TRBV12-3 or TRBV12-4; 7 bases are a match to TRBD2. V dropped 6 bases and J dropped 2; count of bases not matched to a gene: 8. The CDR3 loop spans 15 amino acids. CDR3 sequence (DNA): TGTGCCAGCAGCCCCGGGACTACTCACACAGATACGCAGTATTTT. Protein sequence: CASSPGTTHTDTQYF.